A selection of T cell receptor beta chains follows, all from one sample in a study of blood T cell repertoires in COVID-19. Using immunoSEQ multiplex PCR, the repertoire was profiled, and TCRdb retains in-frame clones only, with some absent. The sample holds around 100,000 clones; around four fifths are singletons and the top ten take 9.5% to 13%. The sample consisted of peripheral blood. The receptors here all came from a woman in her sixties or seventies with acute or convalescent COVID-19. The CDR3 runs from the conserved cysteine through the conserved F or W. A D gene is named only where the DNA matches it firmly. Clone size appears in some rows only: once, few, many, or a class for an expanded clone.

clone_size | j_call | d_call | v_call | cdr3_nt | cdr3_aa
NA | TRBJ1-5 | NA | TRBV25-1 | TGTGCCAGCAGTCGAACAGGAGCTAGCAATCAGCCCCAGCATTTT | CASSRTGASNQPQHF
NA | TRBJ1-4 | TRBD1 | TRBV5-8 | TGTGCCAGCAGCTTTTCGGGACAGTCAGCTAATGAAAAACTGTTTTTT | CASSFSGQSANEKLFF
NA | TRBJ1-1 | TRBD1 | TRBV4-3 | TGCGCCAGCAGCCAAATGGACAGGGGGGGCACTGAAGCTTTCTTT | CASSQMDRGGTEAFF
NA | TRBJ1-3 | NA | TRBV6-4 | TGTGCCAGCATCTCTCCCGTTTCTGGAAACACCATATATTTT | CASISPVSGNTIYF
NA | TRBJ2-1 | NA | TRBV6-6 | TGTGCCAGCAGTTACGGGGGGTTCTCCTACAATGAGCAGTTCTTC | CASSYGGFSYNEQFF
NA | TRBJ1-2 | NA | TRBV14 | TGTGCCAGCAGCCAATGGTCGGGTAACTATGGCTACACCTTC | CASSQWSGNYGYTF
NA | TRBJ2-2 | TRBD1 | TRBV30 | TGTGCCTGGAGACAGGGGGCGAACACCGGGGAGCTGTTTTTT | CAWRQGANTGELFF
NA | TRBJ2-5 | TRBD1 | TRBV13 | TGTGCCAGCAGCTTAGACAGGGGGGTCGGAGAGACCCAGTACTTC | CASSLDRGVGETQYF
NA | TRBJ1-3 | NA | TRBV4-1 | TGCGCCAGCAGCCAAGGACGGAGGCCCTCTGGAAACACCATATATTTT | CASSQGRRPSGNTIYF
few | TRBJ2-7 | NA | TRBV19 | TGTGCCAGTAGTATTACAGAGACCTACGAGCAGTACTTC | CASSITETYEQYF
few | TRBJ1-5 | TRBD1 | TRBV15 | TGTGCCACCAGCGGACGACCGGGACAGGGGGATCAGCCCCAGCATTTT | CATSGRPGQGDQPQHF
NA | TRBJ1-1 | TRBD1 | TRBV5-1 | TGCGCCAGCAGCTTGGGGGTGACAGGGAACGGAGCTTTCTTT | CASSLGVTGNGAFF
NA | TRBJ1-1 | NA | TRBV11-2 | TGTGCCAGCAGCTTTGGGAGGGGCACTGAAGCTTTCTTT | CASSFGRGTEAFF
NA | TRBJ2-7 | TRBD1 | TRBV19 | TGTGCCAGTAGTAAAAAGGGACAGGGGTCGTACGAGCAGTACTTC | CASSKKGQGSYEQYF
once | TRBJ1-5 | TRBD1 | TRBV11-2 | TGTGCCAGCAGCTTAGAGGGACAGAGCAATCAGCCCCAGCATTTT | CASSLEGQSNQPQHF
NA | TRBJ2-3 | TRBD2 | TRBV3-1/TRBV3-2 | TGTGCCAGCAGCCAAGATTATAGCGGGGGTCGAGATACGCAGTATTTT | CASSQDYSGGRDTQYF
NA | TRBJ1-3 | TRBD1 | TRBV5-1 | TGCGCCAGCAGCACTGCCGGGACAGCCGTAGGAAACACCATATATTTT | CASSTAGTAVGNTIYF
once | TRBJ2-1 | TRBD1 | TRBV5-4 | TGTGCCAGCAGCCACGGGACAGGGGGCTGGGGGGGCGAGCAGTTCTTC | CASSHGTGGWGGEQFF
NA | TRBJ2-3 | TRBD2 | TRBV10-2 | TGCGCCAGCAGTGGAACTAGCGGACCTAGCACAGATACGCAGTATTTT | CASSGTSGPSTDTQYF
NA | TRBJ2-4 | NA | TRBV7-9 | TGTGCCAGCAGCTTCTCCAGGTCCACCCAAAACATTCAGTACTTC | CASSFSRSTQNIQYF
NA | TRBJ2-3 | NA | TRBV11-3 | TGTGCCAGCAGCTTAGCCGCCACCAGTACGCAGTATTTT | CASSLAATSTQYF
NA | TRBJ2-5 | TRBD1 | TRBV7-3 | TGTGCCAGCAAAGAGGACAGGTACCAAGAGACCCAGTACTTC | CASKEDRYQETQYF
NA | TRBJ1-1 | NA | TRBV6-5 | TGTGCCAGCAGGACCGGGTCTTACACTGAAGCTTTCTTT | CASRTGSYTEAFF
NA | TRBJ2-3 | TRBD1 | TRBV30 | TGTGCCTGGAGTGTAACAGGGGGCACAGATACGCAGTATTTT | CAWSVTGGTDTQYF
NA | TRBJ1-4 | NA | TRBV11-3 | TGTGCCAGCAGCCCGCACGACCCGGCTAGAGAGGAAAAACTGTTTTTT | CASSPHDPAREEKLFF
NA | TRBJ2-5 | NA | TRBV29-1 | TGCAGCGTTGAAGGCGGGGGCGAGACCCAGTACTTC | CSVEGGGETQYF
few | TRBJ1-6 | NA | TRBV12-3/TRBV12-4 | TGTGCCAGCAGGACAAACAAGGATTCACCCCTCCACTTT | CASRTNKDSPLHF
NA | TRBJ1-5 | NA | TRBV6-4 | TGTGCCAGCAGTGAACAGGGAAGTAATCAGCCCCAGCATTTT | CASSEQGSNQPQHF
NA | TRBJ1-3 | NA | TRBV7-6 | TGTGCCAGCAGCTTAGCTCCTGGCAGAATCTCTGGAAACACCATATATTTT | CASSLAPGRISGNTIYF
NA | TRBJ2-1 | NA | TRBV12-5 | TGTGCTAGTGGTTTGGCAGCGAACAATGAGCAGTTCTTC | CASGLAANNEQFF
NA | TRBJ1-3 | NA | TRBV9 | TGTGCCAGCAGCGTAGTAGGGGAAACTGGAAACACCATATATTTT | CASSVVGETGNTIYF
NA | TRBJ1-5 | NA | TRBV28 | TGTGCCAGCAGTTCCCCTGAGCCTCCGACTGATAGCAATCAGCCCCAGCATTTT | CASSSPEPPTDSNQPQHF
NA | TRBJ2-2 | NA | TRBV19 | TGTGCCAGTAGGCCTCTCCCAGGCACCGGGGAGCTGTTTTTT | CASRPLPGTGELFF
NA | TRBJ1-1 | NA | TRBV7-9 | TGTGCCAGCAGCACCCGACAGCTTGAAGCTTTCTTT | CASSTRQLEAFF
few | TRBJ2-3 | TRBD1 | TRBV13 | TGTGCCAGCAGCCCCCGGACAGGGCGCTTAGGAGATACGCAGTATTTT | CASSPRTGRLGDTQYF